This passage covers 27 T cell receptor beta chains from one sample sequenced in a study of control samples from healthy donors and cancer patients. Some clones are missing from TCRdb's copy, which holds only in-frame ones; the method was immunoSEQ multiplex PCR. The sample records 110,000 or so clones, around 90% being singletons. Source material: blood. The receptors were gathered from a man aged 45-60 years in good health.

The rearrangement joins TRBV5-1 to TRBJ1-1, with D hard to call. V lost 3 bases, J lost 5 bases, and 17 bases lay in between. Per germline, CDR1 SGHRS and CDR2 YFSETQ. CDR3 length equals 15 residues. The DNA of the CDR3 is TGCGCCAGCAGCTCTACTCCCTCGAGGGAGACTGAAGCTTTCTTT. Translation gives CASSSTPSRETEAFF.

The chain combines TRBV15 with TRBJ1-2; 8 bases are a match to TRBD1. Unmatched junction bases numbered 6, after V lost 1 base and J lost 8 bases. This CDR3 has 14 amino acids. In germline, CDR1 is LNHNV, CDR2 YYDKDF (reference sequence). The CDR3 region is CATSRGQGPYGYTF. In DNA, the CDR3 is TGTGCCACCAGCAGAGGACAGGGGCCGTACGGCTACACCTTC.

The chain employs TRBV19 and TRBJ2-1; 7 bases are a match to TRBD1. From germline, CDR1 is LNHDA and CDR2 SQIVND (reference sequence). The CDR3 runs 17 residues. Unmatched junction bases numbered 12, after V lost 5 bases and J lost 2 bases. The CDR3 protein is CASSEGVGTAPYNEQFF. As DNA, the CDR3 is TGTGCCAGTAGTGAAGGAGTAGGGACAGCACCCTACAATGAGCAGTTCTTC.

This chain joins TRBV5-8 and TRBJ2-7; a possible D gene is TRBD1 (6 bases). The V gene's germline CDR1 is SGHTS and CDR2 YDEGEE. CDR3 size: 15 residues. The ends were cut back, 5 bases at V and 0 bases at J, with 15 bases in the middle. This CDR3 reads CASSRDTYYSYEQYF. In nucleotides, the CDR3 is TGTGCCAGCAGTCGGGACACTTATTACTCCTACGAGCAGTACTTC.

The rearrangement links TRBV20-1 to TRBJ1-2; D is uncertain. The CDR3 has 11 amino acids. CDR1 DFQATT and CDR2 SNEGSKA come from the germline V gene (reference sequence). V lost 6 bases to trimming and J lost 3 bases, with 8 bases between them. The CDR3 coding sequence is TGCAGTGCCATTCCCGACTATGGCTACACCTTC. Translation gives CSAIPDYGYTF.

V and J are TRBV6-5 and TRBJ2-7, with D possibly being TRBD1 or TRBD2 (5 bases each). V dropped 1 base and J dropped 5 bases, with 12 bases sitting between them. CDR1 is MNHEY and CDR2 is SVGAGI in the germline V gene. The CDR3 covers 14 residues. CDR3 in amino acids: CASSYFRDHHEQYF. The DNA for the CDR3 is TGTGCCAGCAGTTACTTCCGGGACCACCACGAGCAGTACTTC.

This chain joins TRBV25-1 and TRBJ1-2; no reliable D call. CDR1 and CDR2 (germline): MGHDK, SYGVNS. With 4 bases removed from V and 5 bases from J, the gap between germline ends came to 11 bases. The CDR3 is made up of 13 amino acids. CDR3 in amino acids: CASSATSMYGYTF. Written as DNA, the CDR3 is TGTGCCAGCAGTGCGACTTCTATGTATGGCTACACCTTC.

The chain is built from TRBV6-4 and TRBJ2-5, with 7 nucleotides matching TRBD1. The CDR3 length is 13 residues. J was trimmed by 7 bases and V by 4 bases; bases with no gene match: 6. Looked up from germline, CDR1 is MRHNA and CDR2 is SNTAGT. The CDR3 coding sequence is TGTGCCAGCAGTGGTAACCAGGGGGTGACCCAGTACTTC. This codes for CASSGNQGVTQYF.

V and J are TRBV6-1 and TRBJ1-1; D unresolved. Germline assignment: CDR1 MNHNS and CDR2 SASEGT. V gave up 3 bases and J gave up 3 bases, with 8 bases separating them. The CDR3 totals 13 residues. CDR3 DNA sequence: TGTGCCAGCAGTGAGAACAGATACACTGAAGCTTTCTTT. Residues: CASSENRYTEAFF.

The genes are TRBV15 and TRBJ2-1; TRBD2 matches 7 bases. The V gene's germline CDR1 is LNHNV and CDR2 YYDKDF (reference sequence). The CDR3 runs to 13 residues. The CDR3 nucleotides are TGTGCAACCGGGCGGGGGTCGGGGGATGAGCAGTTCTTC. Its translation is CATGRGSGDEQFF. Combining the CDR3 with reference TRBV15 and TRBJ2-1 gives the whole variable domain DAMVIQNPRYQVTQFGKPVTLSCSQTLNHNVMYWYQQKSSQAPKLLFHYYDKDFNNEADTPDNFQSRRPNTSFCFLDIRSPGLGDTAMYLCATGRGSGDEQFFGPGTRLTVL.

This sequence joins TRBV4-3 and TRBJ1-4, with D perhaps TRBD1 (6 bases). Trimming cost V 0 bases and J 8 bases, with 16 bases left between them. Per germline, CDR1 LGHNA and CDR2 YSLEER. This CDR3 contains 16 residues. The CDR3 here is CASSQDRAGAREKLFF. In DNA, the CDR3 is TGCGCCAGCAGCCAAGATCGGGCAGGGGCCCGCGAAAAACTGTTTTTT.

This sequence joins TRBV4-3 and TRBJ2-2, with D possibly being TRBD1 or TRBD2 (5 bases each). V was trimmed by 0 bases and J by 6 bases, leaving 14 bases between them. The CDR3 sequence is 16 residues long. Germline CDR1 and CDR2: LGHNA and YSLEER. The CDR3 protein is CASSQEAGSKAGELFF. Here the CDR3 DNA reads TGCGCCAGCAGCCAAGAAGCAGGGAGCAAGGCCGGGGAGCTGTTTTTT.

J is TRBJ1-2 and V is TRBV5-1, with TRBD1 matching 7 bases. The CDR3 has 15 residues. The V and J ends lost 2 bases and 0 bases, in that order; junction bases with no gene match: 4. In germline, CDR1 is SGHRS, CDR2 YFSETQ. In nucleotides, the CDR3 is TGCGCCAGCAGCTTATCCGGGACAGCTAACTATGGCTACACCTTC. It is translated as CASSLSGTANYGYTF.

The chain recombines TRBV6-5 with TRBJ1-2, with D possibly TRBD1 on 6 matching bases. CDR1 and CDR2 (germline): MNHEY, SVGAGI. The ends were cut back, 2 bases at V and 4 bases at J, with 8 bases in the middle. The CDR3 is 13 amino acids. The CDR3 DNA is TGTGCCAGCAGTTACAGGGGGGGCTATGGCTACACCTTC. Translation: CASSYRGGYGYTF.

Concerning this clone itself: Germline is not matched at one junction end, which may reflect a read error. In DNA form, the CDR3 reads TGTGCCAGCAGCCAGGTGGGCAATGCGCAGTTCTTC. Residues: CASSQVGNAQFF. The chain uses TRBV14 and TRBJ2-1, with D unclear. The CDR3 sequence is 12 residues long. CDR1 and CDR2 from the germline V gene are SGHDN and FVKESK. Looking up the rest from reference TRBV14 and TRBJ2-1 gives the full variable domain: EAGVTQFPSHSVIEKGQTVTLRCDPISGHDNLYWYRRVMGKEIKFLLHFVKESKQDESGMPNNRFLAERTGGTYSTLKVQPAELEDSGVYFCASSQVGNAQFFGPGTRLTVL.

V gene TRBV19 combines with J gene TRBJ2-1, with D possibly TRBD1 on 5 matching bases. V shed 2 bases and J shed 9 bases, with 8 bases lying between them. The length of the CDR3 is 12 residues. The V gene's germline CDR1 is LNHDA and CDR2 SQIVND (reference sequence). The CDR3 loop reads CASSIQGTEQFF. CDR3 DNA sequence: TGTGCCAGTAGTATACAGGGTACTGAGCAGTTCTTC. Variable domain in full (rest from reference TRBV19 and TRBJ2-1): DGGITQSPKYLFRKEGQNVTLSCEQNLNHDAMYWYRQDPGQGLRLIYYSQIVNDFQKGDIAEGYSVSREKKESFPLTVTSAQKNPTAFYLCASSIQGTEQFFGPGTRLTVL.

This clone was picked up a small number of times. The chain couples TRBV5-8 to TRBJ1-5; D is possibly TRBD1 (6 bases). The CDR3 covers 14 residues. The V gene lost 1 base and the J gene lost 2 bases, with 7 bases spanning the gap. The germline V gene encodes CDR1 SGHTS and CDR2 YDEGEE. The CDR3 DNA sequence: TGTGCCAGCAGCTTGCGACAGGGCAATCAGCCCCAGCATTTT. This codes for CASSLRQGNQPQHF.

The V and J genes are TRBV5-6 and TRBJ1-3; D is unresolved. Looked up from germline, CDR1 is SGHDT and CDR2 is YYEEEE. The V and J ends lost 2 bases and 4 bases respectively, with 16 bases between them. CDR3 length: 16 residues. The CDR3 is CASSLTSTLSGNTIYF. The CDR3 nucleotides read TGTGCCAGCAGCTTAACCTCAACGCTTAGCGGAAACACCATATATTTT.

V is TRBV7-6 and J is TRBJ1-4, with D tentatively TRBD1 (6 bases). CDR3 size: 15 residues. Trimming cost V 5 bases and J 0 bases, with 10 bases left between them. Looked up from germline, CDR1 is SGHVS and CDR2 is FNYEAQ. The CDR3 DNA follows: TGTGCCAGCAGCCACCGGACAGCAACTAATGAAAAACTGTTTTTT. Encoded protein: CASSHRTATNEKLFF.

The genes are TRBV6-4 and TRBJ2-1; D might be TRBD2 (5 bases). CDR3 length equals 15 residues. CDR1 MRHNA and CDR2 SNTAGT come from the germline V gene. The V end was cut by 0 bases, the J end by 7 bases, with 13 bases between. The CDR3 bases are TGTGCCAGCAGTGACTCTCCGACGGGAAGGAATGAGCAGTTCTTC. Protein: CASSDSPTGRNEQFF.

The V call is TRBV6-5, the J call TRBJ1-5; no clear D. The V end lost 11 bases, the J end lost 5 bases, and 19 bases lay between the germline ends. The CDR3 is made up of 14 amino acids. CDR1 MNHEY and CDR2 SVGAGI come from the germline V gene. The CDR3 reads CACTPSPDYQPQHF. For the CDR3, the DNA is TGTGCCTGCACCCCTAGTCCCGATTATCAGCCCCAGCATTTT.

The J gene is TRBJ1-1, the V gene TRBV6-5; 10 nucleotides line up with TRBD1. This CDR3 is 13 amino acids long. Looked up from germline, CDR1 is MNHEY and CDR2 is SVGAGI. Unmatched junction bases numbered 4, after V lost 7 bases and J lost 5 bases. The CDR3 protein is CASTRDRGTEAFF. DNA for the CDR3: TGTGCCAGCACCAGGGACAGGGGAACTGAAGCTTTCTTT.

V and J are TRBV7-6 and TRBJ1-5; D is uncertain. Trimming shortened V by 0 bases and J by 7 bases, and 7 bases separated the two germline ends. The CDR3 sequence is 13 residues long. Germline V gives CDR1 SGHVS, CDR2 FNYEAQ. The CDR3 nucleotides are TGTGCCAGCAGCTTAGCAGGCCTACAGCCCCAGCATTTT. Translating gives CASSLAGLQPQHF.

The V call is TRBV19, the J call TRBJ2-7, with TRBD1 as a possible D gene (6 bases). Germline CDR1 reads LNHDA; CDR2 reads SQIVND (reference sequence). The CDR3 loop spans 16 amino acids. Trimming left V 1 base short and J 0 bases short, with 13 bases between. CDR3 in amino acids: CASSIATGGYSYEQYF. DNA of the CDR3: TGTGCCAGTAGTATAGCGACAGGTGGGTACTCCTACGAGCAGTACTTC.

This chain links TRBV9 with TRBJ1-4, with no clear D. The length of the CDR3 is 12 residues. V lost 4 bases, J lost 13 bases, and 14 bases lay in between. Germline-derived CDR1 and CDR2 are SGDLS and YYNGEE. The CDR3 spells CASSSPYGSLFF. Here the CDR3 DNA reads TGTGCCAGCAGCTCACCTTACGGGTCACTGTTTTTT.

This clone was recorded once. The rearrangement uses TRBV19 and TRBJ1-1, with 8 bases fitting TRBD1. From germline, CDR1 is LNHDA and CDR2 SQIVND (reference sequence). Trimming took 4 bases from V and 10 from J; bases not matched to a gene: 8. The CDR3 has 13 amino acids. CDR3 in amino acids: CASSTPDRAGAFF. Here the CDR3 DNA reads TGTGCCAGTAGTACCCCGGACAGGGCAGGAGCTTTCTTT. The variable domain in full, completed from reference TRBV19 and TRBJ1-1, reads DGGITQSPKYLFRKEGQNVTLSCEQNLNHDAMYWYRQDPGQGLRLIYYSQIVNDFQKGDIAEGYSVSREKKESFPLTVTSAQKNPTAFYLCASSTPDRAGAFFGQGTRLTVV.

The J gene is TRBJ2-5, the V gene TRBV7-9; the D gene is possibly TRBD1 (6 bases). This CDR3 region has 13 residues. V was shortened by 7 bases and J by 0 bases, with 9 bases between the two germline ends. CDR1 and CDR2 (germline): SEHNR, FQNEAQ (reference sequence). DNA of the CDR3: TGTGCCAGCATGAGGGGGTACCAAGAGACCCAGTACTTC. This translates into CASMRGYQETQYF.